Listed below are T cell receptor beta chains from one sample, sequenced in a study of T cell repertoires in cytomegalovirus infection. TCRdb called the reads again in MiXCR, with one record for every CDR3 protein. This table has approximately 590,000 distinct CDR3 sequences, around two fifths appearing once. These receptors lack a known antigen. The source was cultured PBMCs, collected from culture after CMV antigen stimulation. These receptors originate from a human donor in good health (CMV status not recorded). Some clones in this sample may be carry-over from other donors' samples. CDR3s leave out the opening cysteine and the closing phenylalanine or tryptophan. D genes are given only for firm matches. Only part of the rows carry a size: once, few, many, or a class if the clone is expanded.

d_call: NA
clone_size: NA
v_call: TRBV4-1
j_call: TRBJ2-5
cdr3_aa: ASSQGTGTLAKETQY

d_call: NA
clone_size: NA
v_call: TRBV11-2
j_call: TRBJ2-3
cdr3_aa: ASSMTGHPTDTQY

d_call: TRBD2
clone_size: few
v_call: TRBV6-5
j_call: TRBJ2-7
cdr3_aa: ASSYSAGGIFYEQY

d_call: TRBD1
clone_size: NA
v_call: TRBV11-2
j_call: TRBJ2-5
cdr3_aa: ASSSGQASQETQY

d_call: NA
clone_size: NA
v_call: TRBV30
j_call: TRBJ2-7
cdr3_aa: AWGKSGASYEQY

d_call: TRBD2
clone_size: few
v_call: TRBV19
j_call: TRBJ2-1
cdr3_aa: ASSIGGTASGRNEQF

d_call: NA
clone_size: NA
v_call: TRBV7-9
j_call: TRBJ1-6
cdr3_aa: ASSQWGGTFSNSPLH

d_call: TRBD2
clone_size: few
v_call: TRBV7-2
j_call: TRBJ2-7
cdr3_aa: ASSQPGLAIYEQY

d_call: NA
clone_size: NA
v_call: TRBV25-1
j_call: TRBJ1-1
cdr3_aa: ASSEYFGNTEAF

d_call: NA
clone_size: few
v_call: TRBV7-6
j_call: TRBJ2-3
cdr3_aa: ASSYDGSTDTQY

d_call: NA
clone_size: NA
v_call: TRBV7-2
j_call: TRBJ2-7
cdr3_aa: ASSLVVQSYEQY

d_call: TRBD2
clone_size: NA
v_call: TRBV5-1
j_call: TRBJ2-1
cdr3_aa: ASSLGGRANEQF

d_call: TRBD2
clone_size: NA
v_call: TRBV5-1
j_call: TRBJ2-1
cdr3_aa: ASSLSSGGWGEQF

d_call: NA
clone_size: NA
v_call: TRBV4-1
j_call: TRBJ2-5
cdr3_aa: ASSQGGDPLRETQY

d_call: TRBD2
clone_size: NA
v_call: TRBV6-1
j_call: TRBJ2-1
cdr3_aa: ASRGTSGSRNSSCNEQF

d_call: NA
clone_size: NA
v_call: TRBV5-6
j_call: TRBJ1-4
cdr3_aa: ASSFDLGGEKLF

d_call: NA
clone_size: few
v_call: TRBV6-1
j_call: TRBJ2-7
cdr3_aa: ASSDWGSSYEQY

d_call: TRBD1
clone_size: few
v_call: TRBV6-1
j_call: TRBJ2-7
cdr3_aa: ASSAGTGLAEQY

d_call: TRBD2
clone_size: NA
v_call: TRBV7-2
j_call: TRBJ2-7
cdr3_aa: ASSMGGGYYEQY

d_call: NA
clone_size: NA
v_call: TRBV12-3/TRBV12-4
j_call: TRBJ2-7
cdr3_aa: ASSTKGGYEQY

d_call: TRBD2
clone_size: NA
v_call: TRBV7-2
j_call: TRBJ2-2
cdr3_aa: ASSPNSGGTNTGELF

d_call: NA
clone_size: NA
v_call: TRBV6-2/TRBV6-3
j_call: TRBJ2-7
cdr3_aa: ASSYSAAGLTYEQY

d_call: TRBD2
clone_size: few
v_call: TRBV7-2
j_call: TRBJ2-1
cdr3_aa: ASSFSSGSYNEQF

d_call: NA
clone_size: NA
v_call: TRBV12-3/TRBV12-4
j_call: TRBJ1-5
cdr3_aa: ASSYSTGIEQPQH